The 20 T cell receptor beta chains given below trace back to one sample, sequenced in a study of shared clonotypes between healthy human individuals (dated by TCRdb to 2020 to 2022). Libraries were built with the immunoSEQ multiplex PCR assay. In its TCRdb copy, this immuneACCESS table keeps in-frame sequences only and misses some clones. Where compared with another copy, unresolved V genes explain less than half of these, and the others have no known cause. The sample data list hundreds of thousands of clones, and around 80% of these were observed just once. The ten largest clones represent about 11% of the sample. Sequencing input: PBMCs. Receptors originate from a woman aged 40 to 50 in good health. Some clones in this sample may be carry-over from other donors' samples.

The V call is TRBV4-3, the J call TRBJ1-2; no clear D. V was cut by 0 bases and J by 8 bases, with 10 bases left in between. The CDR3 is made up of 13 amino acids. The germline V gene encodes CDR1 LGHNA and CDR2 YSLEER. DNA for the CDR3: TGCGCCAGCAGCCAAGAATGGGGTTACGGCTACACCTTC. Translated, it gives CASSQEWGYGYTF.

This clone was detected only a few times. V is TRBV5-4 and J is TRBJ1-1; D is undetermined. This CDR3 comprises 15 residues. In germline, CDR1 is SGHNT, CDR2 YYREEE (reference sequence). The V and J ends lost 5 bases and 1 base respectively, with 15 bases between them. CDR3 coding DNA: TGTGCCAGCAGGGGAGGGTTAAGGAGGAACACTGAAGCTTTCTTT. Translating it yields CASRGGLRRNTEAFF.

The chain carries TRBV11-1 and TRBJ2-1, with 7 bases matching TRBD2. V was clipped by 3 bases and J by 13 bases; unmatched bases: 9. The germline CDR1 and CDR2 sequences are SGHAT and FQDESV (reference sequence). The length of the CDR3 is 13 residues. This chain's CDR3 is CASSFGLAEEQFF. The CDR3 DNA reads TGTGCCAGCAGCTTTGGCCTAGCGGAGGAACAGTTCTTC.

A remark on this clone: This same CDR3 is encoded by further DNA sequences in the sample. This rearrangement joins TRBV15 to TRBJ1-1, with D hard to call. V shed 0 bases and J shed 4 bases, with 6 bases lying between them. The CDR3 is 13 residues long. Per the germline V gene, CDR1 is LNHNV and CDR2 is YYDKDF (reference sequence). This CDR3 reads CATSRDPSTEAFF. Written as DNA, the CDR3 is TGTGCCACCAGCAGAGATCCCAGCACTGAAGCTTTCTTT.

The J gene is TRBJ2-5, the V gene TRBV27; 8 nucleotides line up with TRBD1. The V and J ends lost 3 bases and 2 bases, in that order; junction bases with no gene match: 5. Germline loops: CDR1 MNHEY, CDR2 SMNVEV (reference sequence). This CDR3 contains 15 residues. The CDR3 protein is CASSLLGTGQETQYF. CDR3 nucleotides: TGTGCCAGCAGTTTGCTCGGGACAGGTCAAGAGACCCAGTACTTC.

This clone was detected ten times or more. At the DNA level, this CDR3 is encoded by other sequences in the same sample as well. The CDR3 protein is CASSLVGGNTEAFF. The CDR3 bases are TGTGCCAGCAGCTTAGTTGGTGGGAACACTGAAGCTTTCTTT. The gene calls are TRBV7-9 and TRBJ1-1; no reliable D call. V shed 1 base and J shed 1 base, with 7 bases lying between them. From germline, CDR1 is SEHNR and CDR2 FQNEAQ (reference sequence). This CDR3 spans 14 amino acids.

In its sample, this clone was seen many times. The CDR3 coding sequence is TGTGCCAGCAGGAGGACTAGCGGAGGACCAGATACGCAGTATTTT. This gives the protein CASRRTSGGPDTQYF. The rearrangement links TRBV6-4 to TRBJ2-3; 10 positions agree with TRBD2. The CDR3 has 15 residues. V was pared by 6 bases and J by 4 bases, with 7 bases of the junction left unmatched. In germline, CDR1 is MRHNA, CDR2 SNTAGT.

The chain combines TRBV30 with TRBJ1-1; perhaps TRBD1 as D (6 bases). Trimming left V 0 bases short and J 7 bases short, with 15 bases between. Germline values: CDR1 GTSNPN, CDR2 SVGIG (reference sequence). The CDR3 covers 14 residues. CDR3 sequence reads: CAWSVPPEQGEAFF. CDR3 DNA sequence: TGTGCCTGGAGTGTACCCCCAGAACAGGGTGAAGCTTTCTTT.

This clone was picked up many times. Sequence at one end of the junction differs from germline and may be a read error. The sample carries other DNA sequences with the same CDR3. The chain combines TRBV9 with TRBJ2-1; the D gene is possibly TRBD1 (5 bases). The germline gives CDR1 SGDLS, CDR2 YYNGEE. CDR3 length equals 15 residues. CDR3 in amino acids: CASSPTVSSYSEQFF. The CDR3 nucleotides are TGTGCCAGCAGCCCGACAGTAAGCTCCTACAGTGAGCAGTTCTTC.

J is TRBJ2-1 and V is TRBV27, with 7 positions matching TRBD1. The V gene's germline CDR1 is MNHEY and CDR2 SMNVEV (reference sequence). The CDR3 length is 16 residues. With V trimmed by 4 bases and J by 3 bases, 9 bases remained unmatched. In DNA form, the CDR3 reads TGTGCCAGCAGTTCCCGGGACAGAGGGGGCTACAATGAGCAGTTCTTC. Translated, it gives CASSSRDRGGYNEQFF.

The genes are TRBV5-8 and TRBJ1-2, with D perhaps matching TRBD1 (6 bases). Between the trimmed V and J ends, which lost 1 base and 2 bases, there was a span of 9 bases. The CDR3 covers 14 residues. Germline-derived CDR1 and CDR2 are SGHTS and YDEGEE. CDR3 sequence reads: CASSLPGQNYGYTF. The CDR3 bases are TGTGCCAGCAGCTTGCCCGGACAGAACTATGGCTACACCTTC.

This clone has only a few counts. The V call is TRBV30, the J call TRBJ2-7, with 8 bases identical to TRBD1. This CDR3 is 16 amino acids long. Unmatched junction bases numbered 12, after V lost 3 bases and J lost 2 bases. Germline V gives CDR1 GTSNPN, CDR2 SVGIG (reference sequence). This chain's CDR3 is CAWRGQGALTAYEQYF. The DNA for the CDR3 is TGTGCCTGGAGGGGGCAGGGGGCGTTGACGGCCTACGAGCAGTACTTC.

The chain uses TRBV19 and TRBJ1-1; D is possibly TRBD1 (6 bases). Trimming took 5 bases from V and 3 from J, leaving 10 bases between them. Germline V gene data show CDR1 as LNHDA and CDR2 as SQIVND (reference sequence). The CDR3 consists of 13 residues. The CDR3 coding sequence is TGTGCCAGTAGTGGACAGTTGGACACTGAAGCTTTCTTT. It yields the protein CASSGQLDTEAFF.

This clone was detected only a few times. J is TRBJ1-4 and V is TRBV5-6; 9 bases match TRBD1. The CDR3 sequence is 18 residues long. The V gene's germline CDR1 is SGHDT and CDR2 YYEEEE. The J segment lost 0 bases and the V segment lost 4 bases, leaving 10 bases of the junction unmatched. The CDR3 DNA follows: TGTGCCAGCAGCGCAGGGACAGGGCATTTTGCAACTAATGAAAAACTGTTTTTT. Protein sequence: CASSAGTGHFATNEKLFF.

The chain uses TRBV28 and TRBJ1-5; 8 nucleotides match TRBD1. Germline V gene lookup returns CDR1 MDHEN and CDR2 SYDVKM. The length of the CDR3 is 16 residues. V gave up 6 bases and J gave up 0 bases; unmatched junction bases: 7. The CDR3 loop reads CASRMDRDYSNQPQHF. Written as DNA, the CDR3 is TGTGCCAGCAGAATGGACAGGGACTATAGCAATCAGCCCCAGCATTTT. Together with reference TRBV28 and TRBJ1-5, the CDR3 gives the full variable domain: DVKVTQSSRYLVKRTGEKVFLECVQDMDHENMFWYRQDPGLGLRLIYFSYDVKMKEKGDIPEGYSVSREKKERFSLILESASTNQTSMYLCASRMDRDYSNQPQHFGDGTRLSIL.

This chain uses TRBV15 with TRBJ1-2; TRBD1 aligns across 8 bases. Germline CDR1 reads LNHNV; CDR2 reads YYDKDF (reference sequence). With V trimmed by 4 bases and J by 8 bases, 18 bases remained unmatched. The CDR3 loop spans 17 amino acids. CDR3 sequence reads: CATSTKYGDRGFVGYTF. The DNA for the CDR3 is TGTGCCACCAGCACCAAGTATGGCGACAGGGGCTTCGTCGGCTACACCTTC. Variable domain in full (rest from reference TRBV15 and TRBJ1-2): DAMVIQNPRYQVTQFGKPVTLSCSQTLNHNVMYWYQQKSSQAPKLLFHYYDKDFNNEADTPDNFQSRRPNTSFCFLDIRSPGLGDTAMYLCATSTKYGDRGFVGYTFGSGTRLTVV.

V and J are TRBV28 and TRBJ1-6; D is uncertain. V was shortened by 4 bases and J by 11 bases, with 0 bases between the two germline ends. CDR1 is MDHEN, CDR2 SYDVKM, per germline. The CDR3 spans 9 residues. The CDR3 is CASSSPLHF. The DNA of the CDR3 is TGTGCCAGCAGTTCACCCCTCCACTTT. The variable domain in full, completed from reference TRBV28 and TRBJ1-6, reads DVKVTQSSRYLVKRTGEKVFLECVQDMDHENMFWYRQDPGLGLRLIYFSYDVKMKEKGDIPEGYSVSREKKERFSLILESASTNQTSMYLCASSSPLHFGNGTRLTVT.

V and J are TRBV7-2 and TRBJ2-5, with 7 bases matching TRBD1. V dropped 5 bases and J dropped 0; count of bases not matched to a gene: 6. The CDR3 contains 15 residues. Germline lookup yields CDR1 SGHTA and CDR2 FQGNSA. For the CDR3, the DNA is TGTGCCAGCAGCCGTCAAACAGGGGACCAAGAGACCCAGTACTTC. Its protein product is CASSRQTGDQETQYF.

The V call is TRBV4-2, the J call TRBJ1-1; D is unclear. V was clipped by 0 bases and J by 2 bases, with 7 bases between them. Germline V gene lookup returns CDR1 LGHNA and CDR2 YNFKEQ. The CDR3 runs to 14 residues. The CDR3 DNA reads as TGTGCCAGCAGCCAAGAGCCGGGTAACACTGAAGCTTTCTTT. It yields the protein CASSQEPGNTEAFF.

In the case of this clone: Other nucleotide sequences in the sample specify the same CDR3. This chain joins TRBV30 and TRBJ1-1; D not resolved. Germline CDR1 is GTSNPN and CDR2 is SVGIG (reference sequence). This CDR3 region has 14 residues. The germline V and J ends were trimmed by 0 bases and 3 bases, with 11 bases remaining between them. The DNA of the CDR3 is TGTGCCTGGAGTGTACTATTAGGTGACACTGAAGCTTTCTTT. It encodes CAWSVLLGDTEAFF.